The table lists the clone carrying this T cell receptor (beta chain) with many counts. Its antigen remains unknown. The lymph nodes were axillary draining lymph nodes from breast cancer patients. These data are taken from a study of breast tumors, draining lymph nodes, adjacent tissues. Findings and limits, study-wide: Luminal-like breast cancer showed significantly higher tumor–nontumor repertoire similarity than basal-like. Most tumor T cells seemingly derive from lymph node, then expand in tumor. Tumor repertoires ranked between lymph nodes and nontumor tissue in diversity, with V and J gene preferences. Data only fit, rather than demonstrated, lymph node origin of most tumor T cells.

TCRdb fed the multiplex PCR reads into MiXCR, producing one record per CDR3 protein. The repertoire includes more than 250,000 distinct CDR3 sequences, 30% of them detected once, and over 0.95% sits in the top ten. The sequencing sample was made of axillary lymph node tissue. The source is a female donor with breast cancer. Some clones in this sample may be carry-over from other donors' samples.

The CDR3 reads CAWSVGYTGELFF. CDR3 coding DNA: TGTGCCTGGAGTGTGGGATACACCGGGGAGCTGTTTTTT. The chain couples TRBV30 to TRBJ2-2; unclear D gene. CDR1 is GTSNPN and CDR2 is SVGIG in the germline V gene (reference sequence). The CDR3 loop spans 13 amino acids. V was cut by 0 bases and J by 3 bases, with 5 bases left in between. The full variable domain, rest sourced from reference TRBV30 and TRBJ2-2, is SQTIHQWPATLVQPVGSPLSLECTVEGTSNPNLYWYRQAAGRGLQLLFYSVGIGQISSEVPQNLSASRPQDRQFILSSKKLLLSDSGFYLCAWSVGYTGELFFGEGSRLTVL.